The 30 T cell receptor beta chains reported below all come from one sample, sequenced in a study of neurological immune-mediated disorders. A single record per CDR3 protein comes from TCRdb applying MiXCR to the 5' RACE reads. The data contain 50,000 to 55,000 distinct CDR3 sequences, around 4% of them singletons. Sequencing was done on a sample of PBMCs. These receptors were taken from a man aged 60-69 years with multiple sclerosis.

At least ten counts were recorded for this clonotype. J is TRBJ2-6 and V is TRBV7-2, with D tentatively TRBD2 (7 bases). Germline V gene lookup returns CDR1 SGHTA and CDR2 FQGNSA. Trimming shortened V by 1 base and J by 2 bases, and 12 bases separated the two germline ends. CDR3 size: 17 residues. The CDR3 protein is CASSLGGGGTGANVLTF. For the CDR3, the DNA is TGTGCCAGCAGCTTAGGGGGCGGGGGCACTGGGGCCAACGTCCTGACTTTC.

Ten or more counts support this clonotype. V is TRBV5-1 and J is TRBJ2-1; unclear D gene. Germline values: CDR1 SGHRS, CDR2 YFSETQ. This CDR3 is built from 16 residues. V was cut by 1 base and J by 3 bases, with 14 bases left in between. Here the CDR3 reads CASSLNLGNYYNEQFF. The DNA of the CDR3 is TGCGCCAGCAGCTTGAACCTGGGCAATTACTACAATGAGCAGTTCTTC.

This clonotype was counted at least ten times. The chain links TRBV5-1 to TRBJ1-2; D is ambiguous. This CDR3 is built from 15 residues. The V gene lost 7 bases and the J gene lost 4 bases, with 20 bases spanning the gap. Germline CDR1 and CDR2: SGHRS and YFSETQ. The CDR3 nucleotides read TGCGCCAGCGCGGAAGGAACAGCACGGGTCTATGGCTACACCTTC. It encodes CASAEGTARVYGYTF.

This clonotype was seen only a few times. A read error may explain this, as a much larger clone is one base away. V and J are TRBV10-3 and TRBJ1-3; maybe TRBD1 (5 bases). From germline, CDR1 is ENHRY and CDR2 SYGVKD. The CDR3 has 15 amino acids. The CDR3 protein is CAIRASGSGGKTIYF. CDR3 DNA sequence: TGTGCCATCAGAGCCTCAGGGTCGGGCGGAAAAACCATATATTTT.

The chain recombines TRBV7-2 with TRBJ2-3; D is unclear. Per the germline V gene, CDR1 is SGHTA and CDR2 is FQGNSA. The CDR3 loop spans 12 amino acids. Trimming pared 5 bases from V and 4 bases from J, leaving 7 bases between. In DNA, the CDR3 is TGTGCCAGCAGCAGCCCCCCAGATACGCAGTATTTT. This codes for CASSSPPDTQYF.

This clonotype was seen many times. This rearrangement joins TRBV20-1 to TRBJ2-4, with 7 nucleotides matching TRBD1. The CDR3 consists of 15 residues. The ends lost 0 bases at V and 4 bases at J; junction bases unmatched: 6. CDR1 and CDR2 (germline): DFQATT, SNEGSKA (reference sequence). Here the CDR3 reads CSARDQRGRKNIQYF. Written as DNA, the CDR3 is TGCAGTGCTAGAGATCAGAGGGGGCGAAAAAACATTCAGTACTTC.

This clonotype was detected many times. The chain employs TRBV7-9 and TRBJ1-2; D perhaps matches TRBD1 (5 bases). The CDR3 totals 15 residues. V was cut by 5 bases and J by 6 bases, with 19 bases left in between. CDR1 is SEHNR and CDR2 is FQNEAQ in the germline V gene (reference sequence). CDR3 amino acids: CASSRARGEAHGYTF. The DNA of the CDR3 is TGTGCCAGCAGCCGGGCAAGAGGGGAGGCTCATGGCTACACCTTC.

This clonotype was recorded at least ten times. The genes are TRBV20-1 and TRBJ2-7; a weak D match, TRBD2 (5 bases). Deletions cut 5 bases from V and 0 bases from J, with 11 bases between. From germline, CDR1 is DFQATT and CDR2 SNEGSKA (reference sequence). This CDR3 is built from 13 residues. The CDR3 loop is CSAWRRDSYEQYF. The CDR3 DNA reads as TGCAGTGCTTGGCGCCGGGACTCCTACGAGCAGTACTTC.

About this clonotype itself: Possible read error: a much larger clone is one base away. The V call is TRBV6-5, the J call TRBJ2-1; D perhaps matches TRBD2 (5 bases). This CDR3 is built from 13 residues. Germline-derived CDR1 and CDR2 are MNHEY and SVGAGI. The CDR3: CVSGFGEHNEQFF. CDR3 in DNA: TGTGTCAGCGGTTTCGGGGAGCACAATGAGCAGTTCTTC.

This clonotype was seen repeatedly, ten times or more. This chain uses TRBV5-1 with TRBJ2-3; maybe TRBD1 (6 bases). Trimming stripped 2 bases from V and 3 bases from J, with 13 bases between. The CDR3 contains 15 residues. Germline V gene data show CDR1 as SGHRS and CDR2 as YFSETQ. As DNA, the CDR3 is TGCGCCAGCAGCTTCCCCAGGGGTCCTACAGATACGCAGTATTTT. Translated: CASSFPRGPTDTQYF.

The gene calls are TRBV7-2 and TRBJ2-5; D is unclear. The V end lost 3 bases, the J end lost 7 bases, and 9 bases lay between the germline ends. Germline-derived CDR1 and CDR2 are SGHTA and FQGNSA. CDR3 length: 12 residues. The CDR3 region is CASSFLPGTQYF. The CDR3 DNA follows: TGTGCCAGCAGCTTCCTCCCTGGGACCCAGTACTTC.

This clonotype was recorded many times. CDR3 DNA: TGTGCCAGCAGCCCACCGGGATCTGGGTACAATGAGCAGTTCTTC. Its translation: CASSPPGSGYNEQFF. The chain couples TRBV12-3 or TRBV12-4 to TRBJ2-1; D is perhaps TRBD2 (5 bases). V lost 6 bases to trimming and J lost 4 bases, with 16 bases between them. This CDR3 region has 15 residues.

The table lists this clonotype with many counts. The CDR3 DNA reads as TGTGCCAGCAGCCAAGATCTAGTCCTCAATGAGCAGTTCTTC. Its translation is CASSQDLVLNEQFF. This chain uses TRBV3-1 with TRBJ2-1; no firm D call. The CDR3 consists of 14 residues. Germline V lookup: CDR1 LGHDT, CDR2 YNNKEL (reference sequence). V gave up 0 bases and J gave up 6 bases, with 9 bases separating them.

This clonotype was seen ten or more times. J is TRBJ2-3 and V is TRBV19, with D maybe TRBD2 (5 bases). V was cut by 4 bases and J by 15 bases, with 23 bases left in between. Germline assignment: CDR1 LNHDA and CDR2 SQIVND (reference sequence). The CDR3 runs 14 residues. Here the CDR3 DNA reads TGTGCCAGTAGTACCTCGGAGGCTCGAAGGGTGTTATATTTT. Translation: CASSTSEARRVLYF.

This clonotype has at least ten counts. J is TRBJ1-6 and V is TRBV12-3 or TRBV12-4; a weak D match, TRBD1 (5 bases). Trimming took 3 bases from V and 6 from J, leaving 6 bases between them. CDR3 length: 13 amino acids. For the CDR3, the DNA is TGTGCCAGCAGTTTCGGGGGTAATTCACCCCTCCACTTT. Its translation: CASSFGGNSPLHF.

Ten or more counts support this clonotype. The genes are TRBV5-1 and TRBJ2-1; a possible D gene is TRBD2 (6 bases). The V gene lost 1 base and the J gene lost 6 bases, with 14 bases spanning the gap. The CDR3 sequence is 15 residues long. Looked up from germline, CDR1 is SGHRS and CDR2 is YFSETQ. This CDR3 is CASSLRERRPNEQFF. The CDR3 DNA reads TGCGCCAGCAGCTTGCGGGAGCGACGCCCCAATGAGCAGTTCTTC.

This clonotype has ten or more counts. The J gene is TRBJ1-4, the V gene TRBV20-1; D possibly corresponds to TRBD1 (6 bases). Germline CDR1 DFQATT, CDR2 SNEGSKA (reference sequence). The ends were cut back, 1 base at V and 6 bases at J, with 21 bases in the middle. CDR3 length: 17 amino acids. The DNA of the CDR3 is TGCAGTGCTAGAGTTTTCTCCCTGGGGGGCGCGGATGAAAAACTGTTTTTT. Translating gives CSARVFSLGGADEKLFF.

In this sample, this clonotype turned up many times. The chain carries TRBV10-2 and TRBJ2-7; D remains ambiguous. Germline V CDR1 and CDR2: WSHSY, SAAADI. Trimming shortened V by 6 bases and J by 2 bases, and 8 bases separated the two germline ends. The CDR3 is made up of 12 amino acids. CDR3 in DNA: TGCGCCAGCAGGTCCAGCGCCTACGAGCAGTACTTC. Translation gives CASRSSAYEQYF.

This clonotype was seen ten or more times. The gene calls are TRBV20-1 and TRBJ2-7; 10 nucleotides line up with TRBD1. After removal of 6 bases from V and 5 bases from J, the junction contained 13 bases not matched to a gene. Germline V gene lookup returns CDR1 DFQATT and CDR2 SNEGSKA (reference sequence). This CDR3 is built from 15 residues. In DNA, the CDR3 is TGCAGTGCCTTCGGGACAGGGGCCTCCATAGACGAGCAGTACTTC. Translated, it gives CSAFGTGASIDEQYF.

This clonotype was recorded at least ten times. This chain links TRBV5-1 with TRBJ1-5; perhaps TRBD1 as D (6 bases). The CDR3 covers 13 residues. CDR1 and CDR2 (germline): SGHRS, YFSETQ. V was trimmed by 0 bases and J by 6 bases, leaving 7 bases between them. CDR3 sequence (DNA): TGCGCCAGCAGCTTGGAAGGGGGTCAGCCCCAGCATTTT. As protein: CASSLEGGQPQHF.

This clonotype was counted ten times or more. The chain is built from TRBV12-3 or TRBV12-4 and TRBJ2-1; 8 nucleotides line up with TRBD2. Germline trimming cut 5 bases from V and 5 bases from J; bases unmatched to any gene: 5. The CDR3 totals 14 residues. The CDR3 spells CASSRGGTDNEQFF. CDR3 sequence (DNA): TGTGCCAGCAGTCGGGGGGGGACGGACAATGAGCAGTTCTTC.

The sample holds many counts of this clonotype. This chain joins TRBV10-2 and TRBJ2-1; D perhaps matches TRBD1 (6 bases). In germline, CDR1 is WSHSY, CDR2 SAAADI. V lost 5 bases and J 1 base, leaving 12 bases between the germline ends. The CDR3 is 15 residues long. The CDR3 DNA follows: TGCGCCAGCAGTTATCAAGGGGGTTCCTACAATGAGCAGTTCTTC. Amino acid sequence: CASSYQGGSYNEQFF.

There are many counts of this clonotype. CDR3 sequence reads: CASGQGADQPQHF. The CDR3 coding sequence is TGTGCCAGCGGGCAGGGGGCTGATCAGCCCCAGCATTTT. J is TRBJ1-5 and V is TRBV6-5; TRBD1 aligns across 8 bases. This CDR3 is 13 amino acids long. CDR1 and CDR2 (germline): MNHEY, SVGAGI. The V gene end was trimmed by 8 bases and the J gene end by 5 bases; junction bases not matched to a gene: 5.

This clonotype was detected many times. The chain recombines TRBV5-1 with TRBJ2-1; possibly TRBD2 for D (6 bases). There are 17 residues in the CDR3. V was cut by 1 base and J by 8 bases, with 22 bases left in between. CDR1 and CDR2 from the germline V gene are SGHRS and YFSETQ. The chain's CDR3 is CASSLWGVGTRADEQFF. CDR3 nucleotide sequence: TGCGCCAGCAGCTTGTGGGGCGTCGGGACTCGGGCCGATGAGCAGTTCTTC.

This clonotype was seen repeatedly, ten times or more. The chain combines TRBV20-1 with TRBJ2-7, with a tentative D call TRBD2 (6 bases). Trimming removed 3 bases from V and 6 bases from J, with 9 bases in between. Germline V gene data show CDR1 as DFQATT and CDR2 as SNEGSKA (reference sequence). The CDR3 runs 11 residues. The CDR3 region is CSARSGGEQYF. In nucleotides, the CDR3 is TGCAGTGCTAGGTCCGGGGGCGAGCAGTACTTC.

In its sample, this clonotype was seen many times. The gene calls are TRBV29-1 and TRBJ2-3; D unclear. The CDR3 has 10 residues. V lost 6 bases, J lost 2 bases, and 3 bases lay in between. Germline lookup yields CDR1 SQVTM and CDR2 ANQGSEA. The CDR3 region is CSVLTDTQYF. The CDR3 DNA reads TGCAGCGTGCTCACAGATACGCAGTATTTT.

This clonotype came up many times. The chain couples TRBV6-6 to TRBJ2-1; no clear D. The CDR3 is 12 residues long. Germline values: CDR1 MNHNY, CDR2 SVGAGI (reference sequence). V lost 6 bases, J lost 4 bases, and 7 bases lay in between. CDR3 residues: CASRGGYNEQFF. In nucleotides, the CDR3 is TGTGCCAGCAGGGGCGGTTACAATGAGCAGTTCTTC.

This clonotype was recorded many times. This chain joins TRBV24-1 and TRBJ2-3; D ambiguous. V was pared by 0 bases and J by 8 bases, with 11 bases between. This CDR3 contains 14 residues. Germline V lookup: CDR1 KGHDR, CDR2 SFDVKD. The CDR3 nucleotides read TGTGCCACCAGTGATTTGCCCCAATCAAGTACGCAGTATTTT. Encoded protein: CATSDLPQSSTQYF.

The sample holds many counts of this clonotype. This sequence joins TRBV24-1 and TRBJ2-1; D possibly uses TRBD1 or TRBD2 (5 bases each). CDR1 is KGHDR, CDR2 SFDVKD, per germline. The CDR3 totals 14 residues. V lost 3 bases and J 5 bases, leaving 10 bases between the germline ends. DNA for the CDR3: TGTGCCACCAGTGATGCCGGGACCGACAATGAGCAGTTCTTC. It yields the protein CATSDAGTDNEQFF.

This clonotype has more than one count but fewer than ten. The chain links TRBV24-1 to TRBJ2-1; D is possibly TRBD1 or TRBD2 (5 bases each). Germline V gene lookup returns CDR1 KGHDR and CDR2 SFDVKD. This CDR3 contains 14 residues. Trimming stripped 4 bases from V and 13 bases from J, with 19 bases between. CDR3 bases: TGTGCCACCAGTGAGTCCACAGGCCTACGGGGACAGTTCTTC. Translated, it gives CATSESTGLRGQFF.